Presented here are 11 T cell receptor beta chains from one specimen sequenced in a study of regulatory T cells in long-lasting Graves disease. Regarding time point: persistent/refractory GD, antithyroid drugs over 5 years with positive TRAb. PBMC-extracted RNA yielded the TCR library. Researchers made TCR beta libraries by using iRepertoire HTBI primers and running Arm-PCR on CDR3 regions. TCRdb ran MiXCR on the multiplex PCR reads and lists one entry per CDR3 protein. Of more than 300,000 distinct CDR3 sequences listed, less than 20% are singletons. This specimen consisted of peripheral blood mononuclear cells (PBMCs), obtained when the disease was refractory, from a patient treated with antithyroid drugs. These receptors were taken from a female donor with Graves disease.

Many counts were recorded for this clonotype. The genes are TRBV20-1 and TRBJ2-7; TRBD1 or TRBD2 may be the D gene (5 bases each). Germline CDR1 is DFQATT and CDR2 is SNEGSKA (reference sequence). This CDR3 contains 14 residues. Trimming cost V 1 base and J 6 bases, with 16 bases left between them. The CDR3 loop is CSARGRGVVGEQYF. The CDR3 DNA follows: TGCAGTGCTAGAGGAAGAGGGGTCGTTGGCGAGCAGTACTTC.

The gene calls are TRBV5-1 and TRBJ2-1, with a tentative D call TRBD2 (6 bases). CDR1 and CDR2 (germline): SGHRS, YFSETQ. This CDR3 contains 15 residues. With 4 bases removed from V and 3 bases from J, the gap between germline ends came to 14 bases. The CDR3 DNA reads TGCGCCAGCAGCGGCCGGGACTCTAGCTACAATGAGCAGTTCTTC. Translating it yields CASSGRDSSYNEQFF.

This clonotype has just a few counts. V and J are TRBV14 and TRBJ2-7; the D gene is possibly TRBD1 (5 bases). The ends were cut back, 1 base at V and 5 bases at J, with 12 bases in the middle. From germline, CDR1 is SGHDN and CDR2 FVKESK. This CDR3 contains 14 residues. CDR3 residues: CASSQVLGVHEQYF. DNA for the CDR3: TGTGCCAGCAGCCAAGTCCTAGGGGTTCACGAGCAGTACTTC.

This clonotype was picked up many times. The chain carries TRBV28 and TRBJ2-7; D is undetermined. CDR1 is MDHEN and CDR2 is SYDVKM in the germline V gene. This CDR3 is 14 amino acids long. Trimming took 1 base from V and 0 from J, leaving 7 bases between them. The CDR3 loop is CASSLYGGSYEQYF. The CDR3 bases are TGTGCCAGCAGTTTATACGGTGGCTCCTACGAGCAGTACTTC.

This clonotype was counted ten times or more. This chain links TRBV7-9 with TRBJ1-4; maybe TRBD1 (6 bases). Trimming removed 0 bases at V and 10 bases at J, with 18 bases between. This CDR3 is 16 amino acids long. The V gene's germline CDR1 is SEHNR and CDR2 FQNEAQ (reference sequence). The DNA for the CDR3 is TGTGCCAGCAGCTTAGCGGACCTGACAGGTGGCGGAAAACTGTTTTTT. This codes for CASSLADLTGGGKLFF.

This clonotype was seen ten or more times. The genes are TRBV27 and TRBJ1-5; D ambiguous. Deletions cut 4 bases from V and 0 bases from J, with 4 bases between. Germline values: CDR1 MNHEY, CDR2 SMNVEV (reference sequence). The CDR3 runs to 13 residues. The chain's CDR3 is CASSSSSNQPQHF. The CDR3 nucleotides are TGTGCCAGCAGTTCGAGTAGCAATCAGCCCCAGCATTTT.

A few counts support this clonotype. The chain recombines TRBV7-9 with TRBJ1-6, with 8 bases lining up with TRBD1. Germline V gives CDR1 SEHNR, CDR2 FQNEAQ (reference sequence). The J segment lost 17 bases and the V segment lost 6 bases, leaving 12 bases of the junction unmatched. The CDR3 covers 13 residues. CDR3 residues: CASRRDRSRSVHF. CDR3 bases: TGTGCCAGCAGGCGGGACAGGTCTCGTTCAGTCCACTTT.

The table lists this clonotype with a few counts. The V and J genes are TRBV5-1 and TRBJ2-7; D is unclear. This CDR3 spans 15 amino acids. Germline loops: CDR1 SGHRS, CDR2 YFSETQ. V was trimmed by 1 base and J by 2 bases, leaving 13 bases between them. The CDR3, as DNA: TGCGCCAGCAGCTTGTTTATCGGGTCGCCCTACGAGCAGTACTTC. It specifies CASSLFIGSPYEQYF.

The V call is TRBV6-2 or TRBV6-3, the J call TRBJ2-3; D perhaps matches TRBD1 (6 bases). The CDR3 totals 14 residues. The germline gives CDR1 MNHEY, CDR2 SVGEGT. Trimming cost V 5 bases and J 5 bases, with 14 bases left between them. CDR3 in DNA: TGTGCCAGCAGTGAATATGCAGGGGAAGATACGCAGTATTTT. Protein: CASSEYAGEDTQYF.

Concerning this clonotype itself: A read error may explain this, as a much larger clone is one base away. The gene calls are TRBV6-5 and TRBJ1-1, with 8 bases matching TRBD1. The length of the CDR3 is 17 residues. Germline CDR1 and CDR2: MNHEY and SVGAGI. DNA of the CDR3: TGTGCCCGCAGTTACTCAGGACAGGGATCCCTCAACACTGAAGCTTTCTTT. Translated: CARSYSGQGSLNTEAFF.

A remark on this clonotype: One base away lies a much larger clone, so this may be a sequencing read error. V and J are TRBV19 and TRBJ1-1; 7 bases are a match to TRBD1. There are 15 residues in the CDR3. From germline, CDR1 is LNHDA and CDR2 SQIVND (reference sequence). CDR3: CASSINPQGNTEASF. CDR3 nucleotide sequence: TGTGCCAGTAGTATCAACCCACAGGGGAACACTGAAGCTTCCTTT.